The clone carrying this T cell receptor (beta chain) was counted many times. The antigen remains undetermined. The data belong to a study of T cell repertoires in cytomegalovirus infection. For the study at large: Through public TCR beta signatures, both CMV infection and matching HLA type were indicated.

This CDR3 is 15 amino acids long. V lost 5 bases and J 4 bases, leaving 15 bases between the germline ends. Findings and limits, study-wide: Within the response measured ex vivo, HLA-C-restricted CMV-specific TCR beta clonotypes were dominant. Identification of carriers of CMV plus the relevant HLA was achieved through cumulative public TCR beta family frequency.

TCRdb recomputed calls from the reads with MiXCR, one row per CDR3 protein. The table lists fewer than 550,000 distinct CDR3 sequences, approximately 25% of them singletons, with over 10% in the top ten. The V gene is TRBV12-3 or TRBV12-4, the J gene TRBJ1-5; a possible D gene is TRBD1 (5 bases). The sequencing sample was made of PBMCs. This TCR came from a human donor in good health (CMV status not recorded). Some clones in this sample may be carry-over from other donors' samples. The CDR3 DNA reads TGTGCCAGCAGTCCGGAGGGACTCCAAAATCAGCCCCAGCATTTT. It is translated as CASSPEGLQNQPQHF.